These 27 T cell receptor beta chains share one sample of origin, sequenced in a study of blood T cell repertoires in COVID-19. Method: immunoSEQ multiplex PCR; TCRdb's copy keeps in-frame clones and lacks some. Altogether about 180,000 clones are present, around 90% being singletons, with the ten largest covering about 9.4%. The sequencing input was PBMCs or T cells enriched from blood (not recorded which). All receptors come from a young woman who had recovered from COVID-19.

The J gene is TRBJ2-1, the V gene TRBV28, with 7 bases aligning to TRBD2. CDR1 and CDR2 (germline): MDHEN, SYDVKM. The CDR3 length is 17 residues. Trimming at V came to 5 bases and at J to 7 bases, leaving 17 bases not matched to a gene. CDR3 sequence (DNA): TGTGCCAGCAGTCTCCCACCGGGGTGGGAGGGACGGAATGAGCAGTTCTTC. Amino acid sequence: CASSLPPGWEGRNEQFF.

The chain couples TRBV2 to TRBJ1-2; 8 positions match TRBD1. The CDR3 length is 14 residues. V shed 10 bases, J shed 2 bases, and the junction held 9 bases outside the gene matches. Germline assignment: CDR1 SNHLY and CDR2 FYNNEI. CDR3 sequence reads: CAKHDRGGNYGYTF. CDR3 DNA: TGTGCCAAGCACGACAGGGGAGGGAACTATGGCTACACCTTC.

A remark on this clone: The junction departs from the called germline gene at one end, perhaps through a read error. The chain joins TRBV7-7 to TRBJ2-1, with 13 bases identical to TRBD2. Germline V gene data show CDR1 as SSHAT and CDR2 as FNYEAQ (reference sequence). This CDR3 region has 15 residues. The CDR3: CASSRGLAGHNEQFF. For the CDR3, the DNA is TGTGCTAGCAGCCGGGGACTAGCGGGACACAATGAGCAGTTCTTC.

This chain uses TRBV9 with TRBJ2-5; 7 bases line up with TRBD2. V was clipped by 2 bases and J by 5 bases; unmatched bases: 0. CDR3 size: 12 residues. Per the germline V gene, CDR1 is SGDLS and CDR2 is YYNGEE. The chain's CDR3 is CASSVGGETQYF. The CDR3 DNA follows: TGTGCCAGCAGCGTGGGGGGGGAGACCCAGTACTTC.

The chain couples TRBV19 to TRBJ1-5, with TRBD1 matching over 10 bases. CDR1 and CDR2 (germline): LNHDA, SQIVND (reference sequence). The CDR3 runs to 15 residues. J was trimmed by 3 bases and V by 6 bases; bases with no gene match: 5. The CDR3 DNA sequence: TGTGCCAGTAGGAGGGGGACAGGGGACAATCAGCCCCAGCATTTT. Its translation is CASRRGTGDNQPQHF.

The J gene is TRBJ1-2, the V gene TRBV4-2, with D possibly matching TRBD1 (6 bases). CDR3 length: 16 residues. Germline assignment: CDR1 LGHNA and CDR2 YNFKEQ. The V gene lost 0 bases and the J gene lost 3 bases, with 14 bases spanning the gap. CDR3 in amino acids: CASSQDPGEGDYGYTF. The CDR3, as DNA: TGTGCCAGCAGCCAAGATCCAGGGGAGGGGGACTATGGCTACACCTTC.

The rearrangement links TRBV28 to TRBJ1-6; tentatively, D is TRBD1 (6 bases). Germline loops: CDR1 MDHEN, CDR2 SYDVKM. V lost 6 bases, J lost 9 bases, and 18 bases lay in between. The CDR3 extends over 15 amino acids. The CDR3 protein is CASRSGDQVVSPLHF. The CDR3 DNA reads as TGTGCCAGCAGATCAGGGGATCAGGTAGTTTCACCCCTCCACTTT. Drawing the rest from reference TRBV28 and TRBJ1-6, the complete variable domain is DVKVTQSSRYLVKRTGEKVFLECVQDMDHENMFWYRQDPGLGLRLIYFSYDVKMKEKGDIPEGYSVSREKKERFSLILESASTNQTSMYLCASRSGDQVVSPLHFGNGTRLTVT.

This clone was picked up one time. This sequence joins TRBV9 and TRBJ2-1; weak D call: TRBD2 (6 bases). Trimming removed 0 bases at V and 7 bases at J, with 11 bases between. The germline gives CDR1 SGDLS, CDR2 YYNGEE. This CDR3 comprises 14 residues. Here the CDR3 DNA reads TGTGCCAGCAGCGTAGGACTAGATTTGAATGAGCAGTTCTTC. Translation: CASSVGLDLNEQFF.

The chain couples TRBV29-1 to TRBJ1-1; 7 bases fit TRBD1. The CDR3 runs 12 residues. V lost 7 bases and J lost 1; bases outside the gene matches: 3. CDR1 and CDR2 (germline): SQVTM, ANQGSEA. Here the CDR3 reads CSAGTANTEAFF. The CDR3 coding sequence is TGCAGCGCTGGGACAGCGAACACTGAAGCTTTCTTT. Full variable domain (remainder filled in from reference TRBV29-1 and TRBJ1-1): SAVISQKPSRDICQRGTSLTIQCQVDSQVTMMFWYRQQPGQSLTLIATANQGSEATYESGFVIDKFPISRPNLTFSTLTVSNMSPEDSSIYLCSAGTANTEAFFGQGTRLTVV.

This clone has a single count. V is TRBV7-2 and J is TRBJ2-2; D gene uncertain. The CDR3 totals 14 residues. The V gene's germline CDR1 is SGHTA and CDR2 FQGNSA. The V end was cut by 1 base, the J end by 4 bases, with 7 bases between. CDR3 residues: CASSLESITGELFF. The CDR3 DNA is TGTGCCAGCAGCTTAGAGTCTATCACCGGGGAGCTGTTTTTT.

On this clone itself: The same CDR3 can be traced to other DNA sequences in this sample. The chain uses TRBV27 and TRBJ2-3, with TRBD2 as a possible D gene (6 bases). The CDR3 runs 13 residues. Per the germline V gene, CDR1 is MNHEY and CDR2 is SMNVEV (reference sequence). V lost 6 bases to trimming and J lost 3 bases, with 10 bases between them. CDR3 DNA: TGTGCCAGCAGACCCAGCGGGACAGATACGCAGTATTTT. Protein product: CASRPSGTDTQYF.

The chain is built from TRBV28 and TRBJ2-7; 10 nucleotides agree with TRBD2. CDR3 length: 15 residues. V lost 5 bases to trimming and J lost 4 bases; unmatched junction nucleotides: 8. Germline V lookup: CDR1 MDHEN, CDR2 SYDVKM. DNA of the CDR3: TGTGCCAGCAGTCCTATAGCGGGGGGACATTACGAGCAGTACTTC. Translated: CASSPIAGGHYEQYF.

The sample holds one count of this clone. The chain uses TRBV10-3 and TRBJ1-5; a possible D gene is TRBD1 (5 bases). Trimming left V 4 bases short and J 5 bases short, with 15 bases between. Germline V CDR1 and CDR2: ENHRY, SYGVKD. The CDR3 loop spans 15 amino acids. The CDR3 loop reads CAISVRDGQDQPQHF. The CDR3 nucleotides are TGTGCCATCAGTGTGCGGGACGGCCAAGATCAGCCCCAGCATTTT.

The rearrangement links TRBV7-9 to TRBJ1-2, with 7 bases lining up with TRBD1. The germline V gene encodes CDR1 SEHNR and CDR2 FQNEAQ (reference sequence). The CDR3 loop spans 14 amino acids. The V gene end was trimmed by 2 bases and the J gene end by 6 bases; junction bases not matched to a gene: 6. CDR3 bases: TGTGCCAGCAGCTTAAAGGGACAGCCAGATGGCTACACCTTC. Its protein is CASSLKGQPDGYTF.

The chain carries TRBV6-1 and TRBJ2-5; D gene unclear. Germline assignment: CDR1 MNHNS and CDR2 SASEGT. Trimming removed 3 bases at V and 5 bases at J, with 10 bases between. The CDR3 is 13 residues long. The CDR3 here is CASSDGFWETQYF. The CDR3 DNA follows: TGTGCCAGCAGTGACGGGTTTTGGGAGACCCAGTACTTC.

This clone has only one observation. The V and J genes are TRBV6-5 and TRBJ2-7, with 8 bases that match TRBD1. This CDR3 has 13 residues. V dropped 6 bases and J dropped 3; count of bases not matched to a gene: 4. Germline values: CDR1 MNHEY, CDR2 SVGAGI. The CDR3, as DNA: TGTGCCAGCAGCTGGGGACAGGACTACGAGCAGTACTTC. Residues: CASSWGQDYEQYF.

This chain uses TRBV3-1 (or the pseudogene TRBV3-2) with TRBJ2-7; D call uncertain. There are 13 residues in the CDR3. Germline loops: CDR1 LGHDT, CDR2 YNNKEL (reference sequence). Trimming stripped 4 bases from V and 3 bases from J, with 10 bases between. The CDR3 is CASSRAHDYEQYF. The DNA of the CDR3 is TGTGCCAGCAGCCGAGCGCACGACTACGAGCAGTACTTC.

The V gene is TRBV30, the J gene TRBJ2-1; 9 bases agree with TRBD1. CDR3 length equals 14 residues. After removal of 3 bases from V and 5 bases from J, the junction contained 5 bases not matched to a gene. The germline V gene encodes CDR1 GTSNPN and CDR2 SVGIG (reference sequence). CDR3 coding DNA: TGTGCCTGGAGAGCCGGGACAGGGAACAATGAGCAGTTCTTC. This sequence encodes CAWRAGTGNNEQFF.

This clone was detected once. Here the CDR3 reads CATSEEGWRAAVPYEQYF. The CDR3 DNA is TGTGCCACCAGCGAAGAAGGTTGGAGGGCGGCAGTGCCCTACGAGCAGTACTTC. V and J are TRBV15 and TRBJ2-7; TRBD2 might be the D (6 bases). V was cut by 5 bases and J by 2 bases, with 25 bases left in between. Germline V gene data show CDR1 as LNHNV and CDR2 as YYDKDF (reference sequence). The CDR3 has 18 residues.

The CDR3 DNA reads as TGTGCCAGCAGTGGAGAAGGTCCGACAGGGTTAGAGACCCAGTACTTC. It translates to CASSGEGPTGLETQYF. This chain joins TRBV25-1 and TRBJ2-5, with 7 bases aligning to TRBD1. The ends lost 4 bases at V and 4 bases at J; junction bases unmatched: 12. The CDR3 is 16 residues long. CDR1 is MGHDK, CDR2 SYGVNS, per germline.

The chain links TRBV6-1 to TRBJ2-1; 8 nucleotides agree with TRBD1. CDR3 length: 16 residues. V gave up 0 bases and J gave up 7 bases; unmatched junction bases: 8. CDR1 and CDR2 from the germline V gene are MNHNS and SASEGT. The chain's CDR3 is CASSEAVGQGSNEQFF. The CDR3 nucleotides read TGTGCCAGCAGTGAAGCCGTCGGACAGGGTTCGAATGAGCAGTTCTTC.

This sequence joins TRBV7-3 and TRBJ1-5, with 7 bases lining up with TRBD1. Germline CDR1 SGHTA, CDR2 FQGTGA. CDR3 length: 15 amino acids. The junction had 5 bases not matched to a gene; V was cut back by 4 bases and J by 2 bases. The CDR3 here is CASSSGQWGNQPQHF. CDR3 in DNA: TGTGCCAGCAGCTCGGGACAGTGGGGCAATCAGCCCCAGCATTTT.

CDR3 sequence: CASRQQGSGANVLTF. The CDR3 DNA reads as TGTGCCAGCAGGCAGCAGGGTTCTGGGGCCAACGTCCTGACTTTC. This chain joins TRBV28 and TRBJ2-6; D might be TRBD1 (5 bases). Germline V CDR1 and CDR2: MDHEN, SYDVKM. V gave up 6 bases and J gave up 1 base, with 10 bases separating them. The CDR3 has 15 residues. The full variable domain, in which reference TRBV28 and TRBJ2-6 provide the parts outside the CDR3, is DVKVTQSSRYLVKRTGEKVFLECVQDMDHENMFWYRQDPGLGLRLIYFSYDVKMKEKGDIPEGYSVSREKKERFSLILESASTNQTSMYLCASRQQGSGANVLTFGAGSRLTVL.

This rearrangement joins TRBV12-3 or TRBV12-4 to TRBJ2-7; D gene unclear. The CDR3 extends over 13 amino acids. Trimming removed 8 bases at V and 3 bases at J, with 14 bases between. The CDR3 DNA sequence: TGTGCCAGCGCGACATTCCCGATCTACGAGCAGTACTTC. Translating gives CASATFPIYEQYF.

The gene calls are TRBV9 and TRBJ2-6; 7 nucleotides line up with TRBD1. Per the germline V gene, CDR1 is SGDLS and CDR2 is YYNGEE. This CDR3 comprises 16 residues. Trimming at V came to 3 bases and at J to 1 base, leaving 4 bases not matched to a gene. The CDR3 region is CASSGRQGSGANVLTF. Written as DNA, the CDR3 is TGTGCCAGCAGCGGTAGACAGGGTTCTGGGGCCAACGTCCTGACTTTC.

The chain carries TRBV5-5 and TRBJ1-1; no clear D. The CDR3 length is 17 residues. The V gene lost 0 bases and the J gene lost 0 bases, with 15 bases spanning the gap. Germline CDR1 SGHKS, CDR2 YYEKEE (reference sequence). In DNA form, the CDR3 reads TGTGCCAGCAGCTTGGGGCTCATAAGATATATGAACACTGAAGCTTTCTTT. This gives the protein CASSLGLIRYMNTEAFF.

V gene TRBV10-3 combines with J gene TRBJ1-2; D perhaps matches TRBD1 (5 bases). The ends were cut back, 3 bases at V and 4 bases at J, with 15 bases in the middle. CDR3 length: 15 residues. Germline CDR1 ENHRY, CDR2 SYGVKD. The CDR3 sequence is CAISDGRDHSYGYTF. The CDR3 nucleotides read TGTGCCATCAGTGATGGCAGGGATCATTCCTATGGCTACACCTTC.